The 29 T cell receptor beta chains below come from one sample, sequenced in a study of cytotoxic CD8 clonotypes in ibrutinib-treated CLL. The repertoire was sequenced with immunoSEQ multiplex PCR; TCRdb's copy has only in-frame clones and lacks some. Of some 200,000 clones in the sample, more than 70% were seen once. The sequences come from PBMCs, collected after 12 months of ibrutinib treatment. These receptors originate from a human donor with chronic lymphocytic leukemia.

V is TRBV27 and J is TRBJ2-7; D is perhaps TRBD2 (5 bases). The CDR3 sequence is 15 residues long. Germline CDR1 reads MNHEY; CDR2 reads SMNVEV (reference sequence). Deletions cut 2 bases from V and 2 bases from J, with 13 bases between. The CDR3 DNA is TGTGCCAGCAGTTTAAGGAGCGGCGGCCCCTACGAGCAGTACTTC. Amino acids: CASSLRSGGPYEQYF.

V usage is TRBV21-1 and J usage is TRBJ1-2; the table's D call, TRBD1, has no DNA check behind it. TRBV21-1 is labeled a pseudogene. This CDR3 is built from 15 residues. The CDR3 nucleotides read TGTGCCAGCAGCAAAAGTGAACAGGGTAACTATGGCTACACCTTC. Translating it yields CASSKSEQGNYGYTF.

This rearrangement joins TRBV11-2 to TRBJ2-7; TRBD1 matches at 11 bases. Losses at the gene ends were 5 bases for V and 5 bases for J; bases not matched to a gene: 5. The CDR3 is 14 residues long. Germline assignment: CDR1 SGHAT and CDR2 FQNNGV. Here the CDR3 reads CASSGQGALNEQYF. The CDR3 DNA reads TGTGCCAGCAGCGGACAGGGGGCGCTTAACGAGCAGTACTTC.

The rearrangement uses TRBV5-1 and TRBJ2-2, with 7 bases aligning to TRBD1. This CDR3 is built from 18 residues. Germline-derived CDR1 and CDR2 are SGHRS and YFSETQ. Trimming took 0 bases from V and 0 from J; bases not matched to a gene: 8. The CDR3 DNA reads TGCGCCAGCAGCTTGGGCACTAACAGGGGACCGAACACCGGGGAGCTGTTTTTT. It codes for CASSLGTNRGPNTGELFF. The full variable domain, with the rest looked up from reference TRBV5-1 and TRBJ2-2, is KAGVTQTPRYLIKTRGQQVTLSCSPISGHRSVSWYQQTPGQGLQFLFEYFSETQRNKGNFPGRFSGRQFSNSRSEMNVSTLELGDSALYLCASSLGTNRGPNTGELFFGEGSRLTVL.

The chain has TRBV2 and TRBJ2-1, with 12 positions matching TRBD2. CDR1 is SNHLY and CDR2 is FYNNEI in the germline V gene. The CDR3 length is 15 residues. V lost 11 bases and J lost 9; bases outside the gene matches: 14. The CDR3 DNA reads as TGTGCCGGAAAAGAGACTAGCGGGAGTGCTAGTGAGCAGTTCTTC. Protein: CAGKETSGSASEQFF.

The chain links TRBV4-1 to TRBJ2-5; weak D call: TRBD1 (6 bases). The CDR3 covers 14 residues. Trimming took off 4 bases at V and 4 bases at J, with 13 bases between the two ends. Germline values: CDR1 MGHRA, CDR2 YSYEKL. CDR3 in DNA: TGCGCCAGCAGCCTTATTCAGGGGAGAGAGACCCAGTACTTC. It codes for CASSLIQGRETQYF.

V is TRBV19 and J is TRBJ2-7, with TRBD1 as a possible D gene (6 bases). The CDR3 runs to 14 residues. The germline CDR1 and CDR2 sequences are LNHDA and SQIVND (reference sequence). V lost 5 bases to trimming and J lost 5 bases, with 16 bases between them. The CDR3 protein is CASSPGQYRHEQYF. The CDR3 coding sequence is TGTGCCAGTAGTCCAGGACAGTACCGCCACGAGCAGTACTTC.

The J gene is TRBJ2-1, the V gene TRBV12-5, with D tentatively TRBD1 (5 bases). The CDR3 is 13 residues long. CDR1 is LGHNT and CDR2 is FRNRAP in the germline V gene. V was clipped by 1 base and J by 12 bases, with 13 bases between them. The CDR3, as DNA: TGTGCTAGTGGTTTGGAATCTGGGGCCCCGCAGTTCTTC. It encodes CASGLESGAPQFF.

The CDR3 sequence: CASSYSLLRFDGYTF. The CDR3 DNA reads as TGTGCCAGCAGTTACTCCCTCCTACGCTTTGATGGCTACACCTTC. V is TRBV6-5 and J is TRBJ1-2; D ambiguous. The germline V gene has CDR1 MNHEY and CDR2 SVGAGI. V was trimmed by 0 bases and J by 6 bases, leaving 14 bases between them. The CDR3 runs 15 residues.

The CDR3 bases are TGCGCCAGCAGCTCCACGGGACTTAGCAATCAGCCCCAGCATTTT. The encoded protein is CASSSTGLSNQPQHF. The gene calls are TRBV5-1 and TRBJ1-5; a possible D gene is TRBD1 (5 bases). Germline V lookup: CDR1 SGHRS, CDR2 YFSETQ. Trimming removed 3 bases from V and 0 bases from J, with 10 bases in between. This CDR3 spans 15 amino acids.

The V and J genes are TRBV5-1 and TRBJ2-3, with 14 bases identical to TRBD2. From germline, CDR1 is SGHRS and CDR2 YFSETQ. Trimming at V came to 6 bases and at J to 2 bases, leaving 5 bases not matched to a gene. The CDR3 sequence is 16 residues long. CDR3 region: CASKGTSGSYTDTQYF. In DNA form, the CDR3 reads TGCGCCAGCAAAGGGACTAGCGGGAGCTACACAGATACGCAGTATTTT. Based on the CDR3 plus reference TRBV5-1 and TRBJ2-3, the full variable domain is KAGVTQTPRYLIKTRGQQVTLSCSPISGHRSVSWYQQTPGQGLQFLFEYFSETQRNKGNFPGRFSGRQFSNSRSEMNVSTLELGDSALYLCASKGTSGSYTDTQYFGPGTRLTVL.

This clone has just one count. V is TRBV11-1 and J is TRBJ1-3; 12 bases are a match to TRBD1. CDR3 length equals 16 residues. With 5 bases clipped from V and 4 bases from J, the junction kept 6 bases outside the gene matches. Germline V gene sequence: CDR1 SGHAT, CDR2 FQDESV (reference sequence). The CDR3 protein is CASSATGQGAGNTIYF. Here the CDR3 DNA reads TGTGCCAGCAGCGCGACGGGACAGGGGGCCGGAAACACCATATATTTT.

The rearrangement joins TRBV6-6 to TRBJ2-5; D is unresolved. Germline V lookup: CDR1 MNHNY, CDR2 SVGAGI (reference sequence). This CDR3 has 12 residues. Between the trimmed V and J ends, which lost 2 bases and 4 bases, there was a span of 5 bases. CDR3 DNA: TGTGCCAGCAGTTACCCCCCAGAGACCCAGTACTTC. Translation: CASSYPPETQYF.

J is TRBJ1-1 and V is TRBV6-5; TRBD1 might be the D (5 bases). The germline V gene has CDR1 MNHEY and CDR2 SVGAGI. Deletions cut 9 bases from V and 1 base from J, with 12 bases between. This CDR3 has 13 residues. In DNA form, the CDR3 reads TGTGCCAGTGCTGGCCAGGGGAACACTGAAGCTTTCTTT. Translated: CASAGQGNTEAFF.

This clone has a single count. The J gene is TRBJ2-7, the V gene TRBV7-9, with D perhaps matching TRBD2 (6 bases). The CDR3 sequence is 18 residues long. Germline loops: CDR1 SEHNR, CDR2 FQNEAQ (reference sequence). The V gene lost 4 bases and the J gene lost 2 bases, with 24 bases spanning the gap. The CDR3 here is CASSWVGGSPSRTYEQYF. In DNA form, the CDR3 reads TGTGCCAGCAGCTGGGTCGGGGGTAGCCCCAGCCGCACCTACGAGCAGTACTTC.

This chain connects TRBV9 to TRBJ2-3; D is unresolved. This CDR3 contains 15 residues. V was trimmed by 0 bases and J by 3 bases, leaving 11 bases between them. Germline CDR1 reads SGDLS; CDR2 reads YYNGEE. The CDR3 DNA reads TGTGCCAGCAGCGTAGCGGCAGGCCCAACAGATACGCAGTATTTT. Its translation: CASSVAAGPTDTQYF.

The chain joins TRBV5-1 to TRBJ2-5; D may match TRBD1 or TRBD2 (5 bases each). Germline assignment: CDR1 SGHRS and CDR2 YFSETQ. The CDR3 runs to 14 residues. V was pared by 1 base and J by 5 bases, with 12 bases between. The CDR3 here is CASSLRGQRETQYF. As DNA, the CDR3 is TGCGCCAGCAGCTTGCGGGGCCAGCGGGAGACCCAGTACTTC.

The V call is TRBV30, the J call TRBJ1-2; 9 bases align to TRBD1. V trimming: 2 bases; J trimming: 8 bases; junction bases outside the gene matches: 12. The length of the CDR3 is 15 residues. CDR1 and CDR2 (germline): GTSNPN, SVGIG (reference sequence). The DNA for the CDR3 is TGTGCCTGGAGTCTTGGGACAGGGCGTCTGGCGGGCTACACCTTC. Its protein product is CAWSLGTGRLAGYTF.

The chain has TRBV6-6 and TRBJ2-7; no clear D gene. Germline V lookup: CDR1 MNHNY, CDR2 SVGAGI (reference sequence). Trimming took 0 bases from V and 1 from J, leaving 10 bases between them. The CDR3 contains 15 residues. The CDR3 region is CASSYSLLQSYEQYF. CDR3 nucleotide sequence: TGTGCCAGCAGTTACTCGCTTTTACAGTCCTACGAGCAGTACTTC.

The J gene is TRBJ2-2, the V gene TRBV5-4; D is perhaps TRBD2 (7 bases). The CDR3 is 16 amino acids. V dropped 4 bases and J dropped 4 bases, with 17 bases sitting between them. Germline V lookup: CDR1 SGHNT, CDR2 YYREEE (reference sequence). CDR3: CASSRYRDYFTGELFF. The CDR3 nucleotides read TGTGCCAGCAGCCGATACAGGGACTACTTCACCGGGGAGCTGTTTTTT. The full variable domain, completed using reference TRBV5-4 and TRBJ2-2, is ETGVTQSPTHLIKTRGQQVTLRCSSQSGHNTVSWYQQALGQGPQFIFQYYREEENGRGNFPPRFSGLQFPNYSSELNVNALELDDSALYLCASSRYRDYFTGELFFGEGSRLTVL.

The rearrangement uses TRBV6-5 and TRBJ2-4, with 9 bases identical to TRBD1. The length of the CDR3 is 14 residues. V shed 4 bases, J shed 7 bases, and the junction held 5 bases outside the gene matches. The V gene's germline CDR1 is MNHEY and CDR2 SVGAGI. CDR3 in DNA: TGTGCCAGCAGTTGGGGGACAGGGAGGAACATTCAGTACTTC. It specifies CASSWGTGRNIQYF.

This clone was observed once. The chain combines TRBV28 with TRBJ2-7, with TRBD1 as a possible D gene (5 bases). Trimming cost V 1 base and J 0 bases, with 7 bases left between them. The CDR3 consists of 14 residues. Germline V gene sequence: CDR1 MDHEN, CDR2 SYDVKM. CDR3: CASSLYDSSYEQYF. Written as DNA, the CDR3 is TGTGCCAGCAGTTTATACGACAGCTCCTACGAGCAGTACTTC.

This chain connects TRBV19 to TRBJ2-1; TRBD2 matches 8 bases. CDR3 length equals 16 residues. Germline V gene lookup returns CDR1 LNHDA and CDR2 SQIVND (reference sequence). The trim removed 2 bases at V and 7 bases at J, leaving 10 bases unmatched. The chain's CDR3 is CASSIFGGLEVNEQFF. CDR3 nucleotide sequence: TGTGCCAGTAGTATATTCGGGGGACTAGAAGTAAATGAGCAGTTCTTC.

The chain uses TRBV7-2 and TRBJ2-1; 15 positions match TRBD2. This CDR3 has 17 amino acids. Germline V gene data show CDR1 as SGHTA and CDR2 as FQGNSA. The J segment lost 4 bases and the V segment lost 4 bases, leaving 5 bases of the junction unmatched. The CDR3 nucleotides are TGTGCCAGCAGCTCCCCAGGACTAGCGGGGGGGTACAATGAGCAGTTCTTC. Protein: CASSSPGLAGGYNEQFF.

The chain uses TRBV6-1 and TRBJ2-1, with TRBD1 matching 10 bases. Germline V lookup: CDR1 MNHNS, CDR2 SASEGT. This CDR3 is 14 amino acids long. Trimming took 6 bases from V and 4 from J; bases not matched to a gene: 3. The CDR3 DNA follows: TGTGCCAGCAGGCGGGGACAGGGGTACAATGAGCAGTTCTTC. Residues: CASRRGQGYNEQFF.

This clone turned up a few times. The chain uses TRBV6-1 and TRBJ1-5, with 7 bases identical to TRBD1. There are 15 residues in the CDR3. V gave up 2 bases and J gave up 2 bases; unmatched junction bases: 3. CDR1 and CDR2 (germline): MNHNS, SASEGT. Written as DNA, the CDR3 is TGTGCCAGCAGTGAACCAGGGGGAGGCAATCAGCCCCAGCATTTT. Translating it yields CASSEPGGGNQPQHF.

The chain uses TRBV5-1 and TRBJ1-1; weak D call: TRBD1 (5 bases). CDR1 is SGHRS, CDR2 YFSETQ, per germline. The CDR3 spans 14 residues. Between the trimmed V and J ends, which lost 0 bases and 6 bases, there was a span of 12 bases. CDR3 residues: CASSLGRALAEAFF. CDR3 in DNA: TGCGCCAGCAGCTTGGGCAGGGCGTTGGCTGAAGCTTTCTTT.

As DNA, the CDR3 is TGTGCCAGCTCACCACAGGGTATGGGCTACAATGAGCAGTTCTTC. Amino acid sequence: CASSPQGMGYNEQFF. The chain is built from TRBV18 and TRBJ2-1, with D hard to call. Germline V gene data show CDR1 as KGHSH and CDR2 as LQKENI. V lost 1 base and J 3 bases, leaving 10 bases between the germline ends. The CDR3 covers 15 residues. The full variable domain, rest sourced from reference TRBV18 and TRBJ2-1, is NAGVMQNPRHLVRRRGQEARLRCSPMKGHSHVYWYRQLPEEGLKFMVYLQKENIIDESGMPKERFSAEFPKEGPSILRIQQVVRGDSAAYFCASSPQGMGYNEQFFGPGTRLTVL.

This clone was recorded only once. The chain combines TRBV7-2 with TRBJ2-3, with D unclear. Trimming shortened V by 5 bases and J by 3 bases, and 12 bases separated the two germline ends. The germline V gene encodes CDR1 SGHTA and CDR2 FQGNSA. This CDR3 has 14 residues. CDR3 sequence: CASSEQLLTDTQYF. DNA for the CDR3: TGTGCCAGCAGCGAACAGCTTCTAACAGATACGCAGTATTTT.